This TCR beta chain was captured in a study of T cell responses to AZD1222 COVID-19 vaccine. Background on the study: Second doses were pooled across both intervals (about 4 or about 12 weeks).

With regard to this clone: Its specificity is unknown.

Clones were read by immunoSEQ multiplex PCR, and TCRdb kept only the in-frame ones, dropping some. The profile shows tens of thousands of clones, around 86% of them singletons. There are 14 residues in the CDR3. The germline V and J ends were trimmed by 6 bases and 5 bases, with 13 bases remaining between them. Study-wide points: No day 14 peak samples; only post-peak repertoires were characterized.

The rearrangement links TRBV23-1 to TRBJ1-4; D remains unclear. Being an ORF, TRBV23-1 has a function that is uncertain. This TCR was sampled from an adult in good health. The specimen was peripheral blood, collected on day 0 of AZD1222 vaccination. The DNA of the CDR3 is TGCGCCAGCAGGAAAGGCACTGAGAATGAAAAACTGTTTTTT. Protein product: CASRKGTENEKLFF.